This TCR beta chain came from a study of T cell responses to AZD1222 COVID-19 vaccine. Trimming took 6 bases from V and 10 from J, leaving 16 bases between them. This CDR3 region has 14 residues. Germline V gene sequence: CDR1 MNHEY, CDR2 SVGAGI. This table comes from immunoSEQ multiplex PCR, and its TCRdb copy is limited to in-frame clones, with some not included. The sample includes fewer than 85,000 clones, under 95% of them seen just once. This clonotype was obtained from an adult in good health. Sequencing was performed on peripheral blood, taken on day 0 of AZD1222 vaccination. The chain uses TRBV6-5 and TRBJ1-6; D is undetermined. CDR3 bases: TGTGCCAGCAGAAACAATCCTATTCGGTCACCCCTCCACTTT. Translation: CASRNNPIRSPLHF.